This TCR beta chain was found in a study of blood T cells in healthy people across ages. Together with a sample-barcoded 5' primer, a J-beta primer mix was included in a second PCR lasting about 7 to 11 cycles. Every individual sample yielded 2.5 million or more paired-end reads (each containing CDR3). MiXCR, run by TCRdb on the 5' RACE reads, gives a single entry per CDR3 protein. The repertoire has hundreds of thousands of distinct CDR3 sequences, 25% to 35% of them found once; the top ten carry about a sixth. The table lists this clonotype with a few counts. Its matching antigen is unknown. Findings and limits, study-wide: The percentage of naive T cells correlated strongly with TCR beta diversity.

The V and J ends lost 1 base and 4 bases respectively, with 11 bases between them. Germline V gives CDR1 MDHEN, CDR2 SYDVKM. The CDR3 is made up of 14 amino acids. Material: blood. The chain joins TRBV28 to TRBJ2-7; D tentatively reads TRBD1 or TRBD2 (6 bases each). The receptor comes from a woman older than 75 in good health. The CDR3 loop reads CASSLLTGRYEQYF. In DNA, the CDR3 is TGTGCCAGCAGTTTATTAACAGGGAGGTACGAGCAGTACTTC.